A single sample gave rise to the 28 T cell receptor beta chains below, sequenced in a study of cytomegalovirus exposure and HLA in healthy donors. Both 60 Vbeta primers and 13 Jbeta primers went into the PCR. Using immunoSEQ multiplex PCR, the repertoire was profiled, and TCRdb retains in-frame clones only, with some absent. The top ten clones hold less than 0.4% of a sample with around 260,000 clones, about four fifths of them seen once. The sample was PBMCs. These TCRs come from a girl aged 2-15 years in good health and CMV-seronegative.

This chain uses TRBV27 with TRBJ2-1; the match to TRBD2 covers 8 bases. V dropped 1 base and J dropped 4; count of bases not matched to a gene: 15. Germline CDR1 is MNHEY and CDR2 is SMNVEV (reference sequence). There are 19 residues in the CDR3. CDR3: CASSLFGLAWVGSYNEQFF. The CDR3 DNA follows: TGTGCCAGCAGTTTATTCGGACTAGCCTGGGTAGGATCTTACAATGAGCAGTTCTTC.

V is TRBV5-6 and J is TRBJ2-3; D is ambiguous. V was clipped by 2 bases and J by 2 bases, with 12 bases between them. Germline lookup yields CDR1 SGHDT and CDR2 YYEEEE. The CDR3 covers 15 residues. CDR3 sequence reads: CASSFFETSTDTQYF. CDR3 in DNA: TGTGCCAGCAGCTTTTTCGAAACTTCCACAGATACGCAGTATTTT.

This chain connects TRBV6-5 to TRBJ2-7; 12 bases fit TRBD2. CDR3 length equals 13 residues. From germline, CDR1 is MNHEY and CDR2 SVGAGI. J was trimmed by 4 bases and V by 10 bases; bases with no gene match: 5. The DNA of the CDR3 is TGTGCCACTTCGACTAGCGGGAGATACGAGCAGTACTTC. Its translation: CATSTSGRYEQYF.

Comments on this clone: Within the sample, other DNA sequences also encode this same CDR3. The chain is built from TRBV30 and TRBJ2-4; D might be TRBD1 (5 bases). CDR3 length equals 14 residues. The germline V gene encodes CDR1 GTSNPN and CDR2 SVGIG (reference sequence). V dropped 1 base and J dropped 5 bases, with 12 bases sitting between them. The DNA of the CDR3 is TGTGCCTGGAGTGCCGACAGAGTTGAAAACATTCAGTACTTC. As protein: CAWSADRVENIQYF.

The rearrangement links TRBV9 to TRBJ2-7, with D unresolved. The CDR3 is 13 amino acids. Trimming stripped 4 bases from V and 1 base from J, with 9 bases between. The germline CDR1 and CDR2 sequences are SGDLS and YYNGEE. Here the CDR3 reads CASSPRESYEQYF. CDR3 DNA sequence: TGTGCCAGCAGCCCCCGCGAATCCTACGAGCAGTACTTC.

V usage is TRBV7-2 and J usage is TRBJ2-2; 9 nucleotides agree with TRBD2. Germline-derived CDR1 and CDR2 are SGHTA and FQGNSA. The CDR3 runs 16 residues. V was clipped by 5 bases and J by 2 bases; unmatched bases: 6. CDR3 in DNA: TGTGCCAGCAGCGAGACTAGCGGTGTTAACACCGGGGAGCTGTTTTTT. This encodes CASSETSGVNTGELFF.

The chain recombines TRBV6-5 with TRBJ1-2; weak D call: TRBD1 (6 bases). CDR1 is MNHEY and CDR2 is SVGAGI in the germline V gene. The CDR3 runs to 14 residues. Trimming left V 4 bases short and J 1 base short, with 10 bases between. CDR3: CASSWTEHNYGYTF. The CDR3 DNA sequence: TGTGCCAGCAGTTGGACAGAGCATAACTATGGCTACACCTTC.

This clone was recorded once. DNA of the CDR3: TGCAGCGTTGACGCAGGCGAAATCGAGCAGTTCTTC. Amino acid sequence: CSVDAGEIEQFF. The chain joins TRBV29-1 to TRBJ2-1; D gene unclear. CDR1 and CDR2 from the germline V gene are SQVTM and ANQGSEA. V lost 3 bases, J lost 10 bases, and 13 bases lay in between. This CDR3 region has 12 residues.

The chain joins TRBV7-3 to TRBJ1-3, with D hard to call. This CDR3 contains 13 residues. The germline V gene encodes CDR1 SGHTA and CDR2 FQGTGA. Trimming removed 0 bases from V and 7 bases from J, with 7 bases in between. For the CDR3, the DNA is TGTGCCAGCAGCTTAACTCTAGACAACACCATATATTTT. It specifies CASSLTLDNTIYF.

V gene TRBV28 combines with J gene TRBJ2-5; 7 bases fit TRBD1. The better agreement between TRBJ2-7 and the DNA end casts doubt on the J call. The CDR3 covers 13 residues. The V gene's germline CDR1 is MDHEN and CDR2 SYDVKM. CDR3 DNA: TGTGCCAGCTTGGACAGGACTGACTACGAGCAGTACTTC. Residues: CASLDRTDYEQYF.

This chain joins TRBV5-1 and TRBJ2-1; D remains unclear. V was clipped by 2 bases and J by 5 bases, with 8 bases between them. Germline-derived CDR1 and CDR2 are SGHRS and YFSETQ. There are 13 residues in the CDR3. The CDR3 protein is CASSLKPDNEQFF. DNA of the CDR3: TGCGCCAGCAGCTTAAAGCCCGACAATGAGCAGTTCTTC.

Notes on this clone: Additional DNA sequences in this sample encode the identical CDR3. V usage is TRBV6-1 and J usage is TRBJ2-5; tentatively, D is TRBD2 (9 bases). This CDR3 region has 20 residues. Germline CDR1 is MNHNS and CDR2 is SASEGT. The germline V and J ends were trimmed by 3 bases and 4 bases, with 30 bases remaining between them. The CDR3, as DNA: TGTGCCAGCAGTGATCCCCAGGGACAGCAGGGGGCGGGAGGGCGAGAGACCCAGTACTTC. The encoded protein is CASSDPQGQQGAGGRETQYF.

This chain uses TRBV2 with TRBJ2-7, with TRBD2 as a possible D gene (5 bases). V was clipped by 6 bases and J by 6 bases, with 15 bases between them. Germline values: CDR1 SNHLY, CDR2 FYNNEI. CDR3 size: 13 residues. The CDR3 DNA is TGTGCCAGCAGCGACACCGGGATGTCCGAGCAGTACTTC. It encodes CASSDTGMSEQYF.

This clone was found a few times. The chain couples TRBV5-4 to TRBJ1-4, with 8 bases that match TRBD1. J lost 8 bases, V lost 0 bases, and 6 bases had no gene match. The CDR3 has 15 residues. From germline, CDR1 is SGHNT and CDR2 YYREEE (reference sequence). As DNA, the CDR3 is TGTGCCAGCAGCTTGGCGGGGACAGGAAGGGAAAAACTGTTTTTT. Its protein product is CASSLAGTGREKLFF.

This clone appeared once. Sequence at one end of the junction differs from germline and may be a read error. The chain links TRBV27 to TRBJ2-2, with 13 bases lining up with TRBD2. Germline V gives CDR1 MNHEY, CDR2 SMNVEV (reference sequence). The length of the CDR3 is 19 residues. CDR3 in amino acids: CASSFLIIGLAGVTGEPFF. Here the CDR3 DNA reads TGTGCCAGCAGTTTTCTTATTATCGGACTAGCGGGAGTCACCGGGGAGCCGTTTTTT.

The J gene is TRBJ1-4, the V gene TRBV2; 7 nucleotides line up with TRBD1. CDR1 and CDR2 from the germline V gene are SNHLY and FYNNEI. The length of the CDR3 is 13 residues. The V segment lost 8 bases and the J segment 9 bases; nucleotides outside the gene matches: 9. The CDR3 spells CASLDRFDKKLFF. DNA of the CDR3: TGTGCCAGCTTGGACAGGTTTGATAAAAAACTGTTTTTT.

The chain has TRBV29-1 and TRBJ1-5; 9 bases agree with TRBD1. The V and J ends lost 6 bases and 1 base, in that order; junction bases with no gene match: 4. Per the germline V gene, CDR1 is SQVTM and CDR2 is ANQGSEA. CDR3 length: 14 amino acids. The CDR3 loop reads CSVVGQGSNQPQHF. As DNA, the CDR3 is TGCAGCGTGGTGGGACAGGGCAGCAATCAGCCCCAGCATTTT.

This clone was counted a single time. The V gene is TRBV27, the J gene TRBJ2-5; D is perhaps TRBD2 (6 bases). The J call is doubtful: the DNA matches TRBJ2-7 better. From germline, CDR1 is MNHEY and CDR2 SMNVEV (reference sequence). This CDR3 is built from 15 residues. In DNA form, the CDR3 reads TGTGCCAGCAGTTTGGACGGGAGTAATAGGTACGAGCAGTACTTC. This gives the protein CASSLDGSNRYEQYF.

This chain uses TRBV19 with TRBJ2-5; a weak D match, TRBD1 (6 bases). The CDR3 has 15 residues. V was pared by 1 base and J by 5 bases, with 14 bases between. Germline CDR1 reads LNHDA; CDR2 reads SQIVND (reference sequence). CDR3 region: CASSIGPGARETQYF. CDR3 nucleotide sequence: TGTGCCAGTAGTATAGGGCCAGGGGCTCGGGAGACCCAGTACTTC. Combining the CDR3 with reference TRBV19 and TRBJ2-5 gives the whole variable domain DGGITQSPKYLFRKEGQNVTLSCEQNLNHDAMYWYRQDPGQGLRLIYYSQIVNDFQKGDIAEGYSVSREKKESFPLTVTSAQKNPTAFYLCASSIGPGARETQYFGPGTRLLVL.

This CDR3 is CASSFPSQLNEKLFF. CDR3 bases: TGTGCCAGCAGCTTCCCCTCACAGCTAAATGAAAAACTGTTTTTT. The gene calls are TRBV7-9 and TRBJ1-4; D ambiguous. CDR3 length: 15 residues. Trimming removed 3 bases at V and 5 bases at J, with 13 bases between. Germline assignment: CDR1 SEHNR and CDR2 FQNEAQ (reference sequence).

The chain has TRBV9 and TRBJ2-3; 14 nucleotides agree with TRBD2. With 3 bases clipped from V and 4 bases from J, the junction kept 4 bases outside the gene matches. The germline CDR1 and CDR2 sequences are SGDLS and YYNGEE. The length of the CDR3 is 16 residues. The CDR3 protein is CASSDRLAGGPDTQYF. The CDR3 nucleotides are TGTGCCAGCAGCGACAGACTAGCGGGAGGGCCAGATACGCAGTATTTT.

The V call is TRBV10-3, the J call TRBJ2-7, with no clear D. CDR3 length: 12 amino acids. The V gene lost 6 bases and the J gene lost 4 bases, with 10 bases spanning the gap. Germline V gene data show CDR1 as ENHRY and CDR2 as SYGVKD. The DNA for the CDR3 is TGTGCCATCAGATCGGCGGAGTACGAGCAGTACTTC. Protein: CAIRSAEYEQYF.

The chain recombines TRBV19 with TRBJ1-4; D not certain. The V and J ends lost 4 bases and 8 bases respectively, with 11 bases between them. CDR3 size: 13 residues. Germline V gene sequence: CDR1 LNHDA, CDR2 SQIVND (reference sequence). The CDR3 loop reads CASSTRGFEKLFF. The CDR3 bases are TGTGCCAGTAGTACAAGAGGGTTCGAAAAACTGTTTTTT. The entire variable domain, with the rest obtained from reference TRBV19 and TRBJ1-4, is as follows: DGGITQSPKYLFRKEGQNVTLSCEQNLNHDAMYWYRQDPGQGLRLIYYSQIVNDFQKGDIAEGYSVSREKKESFPLTVTSAQKNPTAFYLCASSTRGFEKLFFGSGTQLSVL.

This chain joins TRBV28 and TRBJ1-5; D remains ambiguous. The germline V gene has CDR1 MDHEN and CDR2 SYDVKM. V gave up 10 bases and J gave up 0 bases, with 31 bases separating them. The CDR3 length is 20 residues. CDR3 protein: CANNPTNSVGEQDSNQPQHF. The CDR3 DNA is TGTGCCAACAATCCAACAAACTCAGTCGGAGAGCAAGATAGCAATCAGCCCCAGCATTTT.

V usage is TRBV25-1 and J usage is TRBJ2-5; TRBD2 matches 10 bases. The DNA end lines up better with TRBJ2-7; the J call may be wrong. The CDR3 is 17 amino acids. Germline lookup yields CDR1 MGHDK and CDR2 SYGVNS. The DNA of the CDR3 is TGTGCCAGCAGTGATCGTCAGATAGCGGGGGGCTCCTACGAGCAGTACTTC. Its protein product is CASSDRQIAGGSYEQYF.

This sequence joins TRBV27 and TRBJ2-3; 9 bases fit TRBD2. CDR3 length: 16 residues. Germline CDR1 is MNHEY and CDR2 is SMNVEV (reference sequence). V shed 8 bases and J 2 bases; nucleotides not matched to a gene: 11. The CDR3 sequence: CASGLRGGSPTDTQYF. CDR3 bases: TGTGCCAGCGGCTTGCGGGGGGGCTCCCCCACAGATACGCAGTATTTT.

The DNA for the CDR3 is TGTGCCAGTTGGAGCGGGAGTACTATCCATGAGCAGTTCTTC. Encoded protein: CASWSGSTIHEQFF. The chain is built from TRBV27 and TRBJ2-1, with TRBD2 identical over 8 bases. CDR1 MNHEY and CDR2 SMNVEV come from the germline V gene (reference sequence). Trimming cost V 9 bases and J 8 bases; bases outside gene matches: 12. This CDR3 is built from 14 residues.

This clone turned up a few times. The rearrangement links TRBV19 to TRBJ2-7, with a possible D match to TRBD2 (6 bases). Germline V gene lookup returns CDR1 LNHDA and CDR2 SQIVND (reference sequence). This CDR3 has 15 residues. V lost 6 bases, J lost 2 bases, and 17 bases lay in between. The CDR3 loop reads CASRLRGDGTYEQYF. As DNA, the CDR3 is TGTGCCAGTAGATTGCGGGGAGACGGAACCTACGAGCAGTACTTC.